This TCR beta chain was sequenced for a study of T cell clonotyping in hematopoietic cell transplantation. Described time point: recipient sample about 28 days before transplant, after cytoreduction. Blood collection times were about day -28 and days 30, 100, 180 posttransplant. The table came from immunoSEQ multiplex PCR; TCRdb's copy has only in-frame clones and leaves some out. The table includes approximately 44,000 clones, around 80% detected once. Note on this clone: Its antigen is not known.

The CDR3 totals 14 residues. Between the trimmed V and J ends, which lost 3 bases and 4 bases, there was a span of 12 bases. Looked up from germline, CDR1 is GTSNPN and CDR2 is SVGIG (reference sequence). Study-wide results and caveats: After transplant, recipient diversity fell while pathologically expanded clonotypes grew through day 180. No sorting was done, leaving CD4 and CD8 contributions mixed. Higher Inverse Simpson Index values in graft donor and pretransplant recipient predicted broader posttransplant TCR diversity.

This TCR derives from a man between 60 and 70 years old with myelodysplastic syndrome. Some clones in this sample may be carry-over from other donors' samples. Source: peripheral blood mononuclear cells, taken before stem cell transplant. The J gene is TRBJ1-4, the V gene TRBV30; TRBD1 is a possible D gene (5 bases). CDR3 bases: TGTGCCTGGAGGGGAGACAGCATTAATGAAAAACTGTTTTTT. Amino acids: CAWRGDSINEKLFF.